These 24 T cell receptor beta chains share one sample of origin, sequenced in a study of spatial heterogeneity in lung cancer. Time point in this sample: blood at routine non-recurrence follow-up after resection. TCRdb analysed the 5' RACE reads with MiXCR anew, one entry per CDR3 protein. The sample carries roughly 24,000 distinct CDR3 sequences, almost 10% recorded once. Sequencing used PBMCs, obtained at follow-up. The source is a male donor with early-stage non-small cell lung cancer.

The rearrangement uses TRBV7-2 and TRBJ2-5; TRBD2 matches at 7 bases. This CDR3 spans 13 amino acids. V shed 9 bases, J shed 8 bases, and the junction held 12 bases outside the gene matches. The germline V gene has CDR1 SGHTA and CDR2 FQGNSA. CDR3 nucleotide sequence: TGTGCCAGGCCCGGGACTACCAGGGAAACCCAGTACTTC. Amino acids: CARPGTTRETQYF.

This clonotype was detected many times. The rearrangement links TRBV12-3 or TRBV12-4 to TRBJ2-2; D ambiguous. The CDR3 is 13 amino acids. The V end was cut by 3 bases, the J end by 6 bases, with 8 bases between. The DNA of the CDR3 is TGTGCCAGCAGTTTTCGGGCAGCCGGGGAGCTGTTTTTT. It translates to CASSFRAAGELFF.

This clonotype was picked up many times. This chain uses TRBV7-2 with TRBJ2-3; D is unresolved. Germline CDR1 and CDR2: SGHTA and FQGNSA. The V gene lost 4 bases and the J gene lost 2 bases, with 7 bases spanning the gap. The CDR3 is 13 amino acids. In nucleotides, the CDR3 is TGTGCCAGCAGCTCCGAGAACACAGATACGCAGTATTTT. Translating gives CASSSENTDTQYF.

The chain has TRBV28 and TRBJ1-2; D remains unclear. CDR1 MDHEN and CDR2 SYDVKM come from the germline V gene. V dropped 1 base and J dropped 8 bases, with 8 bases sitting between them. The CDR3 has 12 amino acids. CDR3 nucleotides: TGTGCCAGCAGTTTATTCCCGTCGGGCTACACCTTC. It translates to CASSLFPSGYTF.

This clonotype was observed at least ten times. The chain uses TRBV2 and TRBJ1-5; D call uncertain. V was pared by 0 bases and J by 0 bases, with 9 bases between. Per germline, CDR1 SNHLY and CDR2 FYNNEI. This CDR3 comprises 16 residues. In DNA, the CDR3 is TGTGCCAGCAGTGAAGCGCTGCGGTATAGCAATCAGCCCCAGCATTTT. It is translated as CASSEALRYSNQPQHF.

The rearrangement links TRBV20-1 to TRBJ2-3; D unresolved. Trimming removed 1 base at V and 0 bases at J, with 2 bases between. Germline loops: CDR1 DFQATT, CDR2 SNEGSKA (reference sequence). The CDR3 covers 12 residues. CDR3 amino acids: CSARGSTDTQYF. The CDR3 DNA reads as TGCAGTGCTAGAGGAAGCACAGATACGCAGTATTTT.

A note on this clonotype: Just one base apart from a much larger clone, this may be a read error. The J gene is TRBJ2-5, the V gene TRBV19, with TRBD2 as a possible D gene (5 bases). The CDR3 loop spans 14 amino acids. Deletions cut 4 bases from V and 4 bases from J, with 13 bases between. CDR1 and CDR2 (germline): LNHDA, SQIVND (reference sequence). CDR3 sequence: CASSRPGGSETQYF. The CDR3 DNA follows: TGTGCCAGTAGTAGGCCCGGCGGGTCAGAGACCCAGTACTTC.

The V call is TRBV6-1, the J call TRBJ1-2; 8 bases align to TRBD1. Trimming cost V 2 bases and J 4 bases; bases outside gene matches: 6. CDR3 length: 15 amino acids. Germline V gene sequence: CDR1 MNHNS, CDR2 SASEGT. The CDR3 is CASSEQGALSYGYTF. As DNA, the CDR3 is TGTGCCAGCAGTGAACAGGGGGCGCTCAGCTATGGCTACACCTTC.

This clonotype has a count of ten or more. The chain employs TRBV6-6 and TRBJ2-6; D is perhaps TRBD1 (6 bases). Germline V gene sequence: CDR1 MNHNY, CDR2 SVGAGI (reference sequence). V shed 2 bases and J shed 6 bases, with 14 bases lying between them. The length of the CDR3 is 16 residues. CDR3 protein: CASSYGGQRQANVLTF. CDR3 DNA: TGTGCCAGCAGTTACGGGGGCCAGAGGCAGGCCAACGTCCTGACTTTC.

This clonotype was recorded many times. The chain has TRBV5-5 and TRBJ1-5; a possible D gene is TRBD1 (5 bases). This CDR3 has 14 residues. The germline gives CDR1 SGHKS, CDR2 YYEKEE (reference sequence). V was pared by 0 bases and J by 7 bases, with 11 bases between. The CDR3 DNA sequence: TGTGCCAGCAGCTTGGAGGGCGGGGACCAGCCCCAGCATTTT. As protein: CASSLEGGDQPQHF.

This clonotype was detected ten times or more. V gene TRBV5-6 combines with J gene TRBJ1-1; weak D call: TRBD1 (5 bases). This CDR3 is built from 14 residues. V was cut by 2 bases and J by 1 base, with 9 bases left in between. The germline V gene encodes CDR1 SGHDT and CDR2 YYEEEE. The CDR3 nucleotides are TGTGCCAGCAGCTTCGGGGGACCGAACACTGAAGCTTTCTTT. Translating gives CASSFGGPNTEAFF.

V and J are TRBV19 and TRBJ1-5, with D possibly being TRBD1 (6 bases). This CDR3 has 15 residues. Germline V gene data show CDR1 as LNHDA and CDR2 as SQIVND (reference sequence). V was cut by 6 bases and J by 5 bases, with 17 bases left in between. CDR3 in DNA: TGTGCCAGTAGCCCTCCGGCCCAGGGGTATCAGCCCCAGCATTTT. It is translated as CASSPPAQGYQPQHF. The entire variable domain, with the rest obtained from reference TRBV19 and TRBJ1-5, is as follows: DGGITQSPKYLFRKEGQNVTLSCEQNLNHDAMYWYRQDPGQGLRLIYYSQIVNDFQKGDIAEGYSVSREKKESFPLTVTSAQKNPTAFYLCASSPPAQGYQPQHFGDGTRLSIL.

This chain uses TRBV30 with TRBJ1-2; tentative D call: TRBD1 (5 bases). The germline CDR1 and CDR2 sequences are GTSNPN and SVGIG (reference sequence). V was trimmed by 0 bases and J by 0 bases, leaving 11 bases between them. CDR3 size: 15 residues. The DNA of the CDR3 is TGTGCCTGGAGTGTAGGTCCGGGGGCTAACTATGGCTACACCTTC. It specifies CAWSVGPGANYGYTF.

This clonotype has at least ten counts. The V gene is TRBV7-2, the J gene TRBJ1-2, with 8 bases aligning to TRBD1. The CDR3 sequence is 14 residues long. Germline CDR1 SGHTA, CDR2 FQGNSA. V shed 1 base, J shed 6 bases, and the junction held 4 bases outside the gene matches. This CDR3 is CASSLGGQADGYTF. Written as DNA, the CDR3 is TGTGCCAGCAGCTTAGGGGGACAGGCGGATGGCTACACCTTC.

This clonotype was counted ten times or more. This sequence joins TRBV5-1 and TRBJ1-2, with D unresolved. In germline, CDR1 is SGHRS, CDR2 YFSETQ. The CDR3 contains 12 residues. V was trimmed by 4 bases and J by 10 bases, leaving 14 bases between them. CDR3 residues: CASSLGRNDYTF. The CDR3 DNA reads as TGCGCCAGCAGCCTCGGTCGAAATGACTACACCTTC.

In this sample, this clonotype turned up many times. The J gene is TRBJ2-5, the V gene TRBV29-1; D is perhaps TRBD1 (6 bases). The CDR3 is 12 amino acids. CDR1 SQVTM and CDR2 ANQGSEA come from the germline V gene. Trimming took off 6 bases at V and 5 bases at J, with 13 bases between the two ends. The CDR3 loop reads CSVIQGAETQYF. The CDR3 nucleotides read TGCAGCGTGATACAGGGCGCTGAGACCCAGTACTTC.

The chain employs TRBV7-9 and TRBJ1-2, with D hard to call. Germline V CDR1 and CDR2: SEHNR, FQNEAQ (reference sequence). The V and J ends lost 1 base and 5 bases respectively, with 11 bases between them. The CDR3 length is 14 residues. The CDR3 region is CASSLEGISYGYTF. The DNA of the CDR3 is TGTGCCAGCAGCTTAGAAGGCATTTCATATGGCTACACCTTC.

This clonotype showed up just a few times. The CDR3 region is CASSRLAAAGELFF. The CDR3 DNA reads TGCGCCAGCAGCCGACTAGCGGCGGCCGGGGAGCTGTTTTTT. This chain connects TRBV4-1 to TRBJ2-2; 9 bases are shared with TRBD2. The CDR3 totals 14 residues. Unmatched junction bases numbered 3, after V lost 4 bases and J lost 6 bases. Germline V gene lookup returns CDR1 MGHRA and CDR2 YSYEKL.

CDR3 DNA: TGTGCCAGCAGTTCTACAGGACAGGGGCGGTACGAGCAGTACTTC. The encoded protein is CASSSTGQGRYEQYF. V gene TRBV6-5 combines with J gene TRBJ2-7; TRBD1 aligns across 9 bases. CDR3 length: 15 amino acids. Germline V gene sequence: CDR1 MNHEY, CDR2 SVGAGI. With V trimmed by 4 bases and J by 4 bases, 8 bases remained unmatched.

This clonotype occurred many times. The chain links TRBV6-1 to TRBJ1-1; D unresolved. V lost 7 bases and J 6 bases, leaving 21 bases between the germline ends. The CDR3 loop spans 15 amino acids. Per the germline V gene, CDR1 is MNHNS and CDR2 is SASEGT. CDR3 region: CASKSKITALAEAFF. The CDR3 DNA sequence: TGTGCCAGCAAATCGAAAATAACGGCGCTTGCTGAAGCTTTCTTT.

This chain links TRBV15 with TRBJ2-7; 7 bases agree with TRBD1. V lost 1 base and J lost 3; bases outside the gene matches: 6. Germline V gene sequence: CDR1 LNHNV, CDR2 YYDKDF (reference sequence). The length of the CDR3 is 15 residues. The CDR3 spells CATSRVGDSFYEQYF. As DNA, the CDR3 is TGTGCCACCAGCAGAGTAGGGGACAGTTTCTACGAGCAGTACTTC.

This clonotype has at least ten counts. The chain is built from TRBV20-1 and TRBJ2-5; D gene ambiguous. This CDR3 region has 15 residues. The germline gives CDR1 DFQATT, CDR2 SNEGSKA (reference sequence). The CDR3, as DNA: TGCAGCCCCTGGGCAGGAAATCAACCCCAAGAGACCCAGTACTTC. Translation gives CSPWAGNQPQETQYF.

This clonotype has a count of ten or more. DNA for the CDR3: TGTGCCAGCAGTTTAGCCCACTCCTACGAGCAGTACTTC. This gives the protein CASSLAHSYEQYF. The rearrangement joins TRBV12-3 or TRBV12-4 to TRBJ2-7, with D uncertain. V shed 0 bases and J shed 0 bases, with 3 bases lying between them. The CDR3 is 13 residues long.

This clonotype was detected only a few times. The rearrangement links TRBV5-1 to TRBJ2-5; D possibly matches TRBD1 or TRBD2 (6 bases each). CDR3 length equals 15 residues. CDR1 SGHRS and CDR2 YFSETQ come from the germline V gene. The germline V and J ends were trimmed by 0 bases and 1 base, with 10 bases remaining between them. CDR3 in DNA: TGCGCCAGCAGCTTGGCCGGGGGCCCCCAAGAGACCCAGTACTTC. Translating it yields CASSLAGGPQETQYF.